A selection of T cell receptor beta chains follows, all from one sample in a study of spatial heterogeneity in lung cancer. TCRdb independently ran MiXCR on the 5' RACE reads; one entry per CDR3 protein. The sample contains about 23,000 distinct CDR3 sequences, approximately 4.7% of which appear only once. The specimen comprised PBMCs, sampled at surgery. Receptors originate from a male donor with early-stage non-small cell lung cancer. CDR3s include the opening cysteine and the closing phenylalanine or tryptophan. D genes are given only for firm matches. The size entry gives how often the clone was seen (once, few, many) or a class if it is expanded.

clone_size d_call j_call v_call cdr3_nt cdr3_aa
many - TRBJ1-2 TRBV11-2 TGTGCCAGCAGCTTAGCAGTCGACTATGGCTACACCTTC CASSLAVDYGYTF
medium-sized - TRBJ2-1 TRBV11-2 TGTGCCAGCAGCTTTAATGAGGATGAGCAGTTCTTC CASSFNEDEQFF
many - TRBJ1-5 TRBV4-3 TGCGCCAGCAGCCAAGGGCCCAGTCAGCCCCAGCATTTT CASSQGPSQPQHF
many - TRBJ2-2 TRBV6-6 TGTGCCAGCAGTGATAGGGGGGAGCTGTTTTTT CASSDRGELFF
many TRBD2 TRBJ2-1 TRBV24-1 TGTGCCACCAGTGATCCCGGGACTAGCGGGAGGTCGGAGTTCTTC CATSDPGTSGRSEFF
few - TRBJ1-6 TRBV7-9 TGTGCCAGCAGCACGGGCCAGGCCGTTAATTCACCCCTCCACTTT CASSTGQAVNSPLHF
many TRBD2 TRBJ2-3 TRBV20-1 TGCAGTGCTAGGGGTACTAGCGAACGCACAGATACGCAGTATTTT CSARGTSERTDTQYF
few TRBD2 TRBJ2-1 TRBV12-3/TRBV12-4 TGTGCCAGCAGTTTCACTAGCGGCAGGAACAATGAGCAGTTCTTC CASSFTSGRNNEQFF
many - TRBJ2-3 TRBV5-1 TGCGCCAGTTACGCGCCAGGCGTTACAGATACGCAGTATTTT CASYAPGVTDTQYF
few - TRBJ1-1 TRBV11-2 TGTGCCAGCAGCTCCAGACAGAACACTGAAGCTTTCTTT CASSSRQNTEAFF
many TRBD1 TRBJ1-2 TRBV19 TGTGCCAGTAGATCGGGACAGGGAGTCTATGGCTACACCTTC CASRSGQGVYGYTF
many - TRBJ1-2 TRBV28 TGTGCCAGCAGTTTGGTGGGGGGCTATGGCTACACCTTC CASSLVGGYGYTF
many - TRBJ1-6 TRBV9 TGTGCCAGCAGCTCCACGAACGTCGATTCACCCCTCCACTTT CASSSTNVDSPLHF
many TRBD1 TRBJ2-7 TRBV28 TGTGCCAGCAGAATTCAATCAGGGGGCTACGAGCAGTACTTC CASRIQSGGYEQYF
many - TRBJ1-1 TRBV27 TGTGCCAGCAGTTTCTCATTCCGGAACACTGAAGCTTTCTTT CASSFSFRNTEAFF
many TRBD2 TRBJ2-7 TRBV18 TGTGCCAGCTCAATTTCTAGCGGAAGCTCCTACGAGCAGTACTTC CASSISSGSSYEQYF